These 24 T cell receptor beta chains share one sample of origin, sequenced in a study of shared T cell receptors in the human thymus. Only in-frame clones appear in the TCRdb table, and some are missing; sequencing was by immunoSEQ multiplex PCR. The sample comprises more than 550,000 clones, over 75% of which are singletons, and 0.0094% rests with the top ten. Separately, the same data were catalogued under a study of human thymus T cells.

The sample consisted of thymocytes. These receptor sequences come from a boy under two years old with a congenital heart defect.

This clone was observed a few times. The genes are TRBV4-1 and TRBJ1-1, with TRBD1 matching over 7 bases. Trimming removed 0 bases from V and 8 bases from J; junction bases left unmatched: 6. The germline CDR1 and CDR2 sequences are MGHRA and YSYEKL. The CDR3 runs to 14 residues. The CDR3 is CASSQDLRTGEAFF. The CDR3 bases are TGCGCCAGCAGCCAAGATCTCCGGACAGGAGAAGCTTTCTTT.

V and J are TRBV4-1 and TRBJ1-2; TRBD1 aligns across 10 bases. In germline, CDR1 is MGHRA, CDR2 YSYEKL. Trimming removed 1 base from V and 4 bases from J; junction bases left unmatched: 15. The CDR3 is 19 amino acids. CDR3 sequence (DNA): TGCGCCAGCAGCCAAGGCGTATCCGGGACAGGGGCAAAACTCTATGGCTACACCTTC. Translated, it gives CASSQGVSGTGAKLYGYTF.

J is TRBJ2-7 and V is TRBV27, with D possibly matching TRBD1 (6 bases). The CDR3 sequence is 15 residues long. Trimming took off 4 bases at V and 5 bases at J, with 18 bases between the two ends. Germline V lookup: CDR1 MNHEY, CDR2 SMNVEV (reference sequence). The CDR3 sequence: CASSSAEAGDDEQYF. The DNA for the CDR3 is TGTGCCAGCAGTTCGGCCGAGGCAGGGGATGACGAGCAGTACTTC.

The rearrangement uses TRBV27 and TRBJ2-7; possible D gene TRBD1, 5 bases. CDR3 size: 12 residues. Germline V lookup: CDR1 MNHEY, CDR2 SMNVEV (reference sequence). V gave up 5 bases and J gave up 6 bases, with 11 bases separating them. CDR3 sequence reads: CASSLGVGEQYF. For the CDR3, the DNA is TGTGCCAGCAGTCTAGGGGTGGGCGAGCAGTACTTC.

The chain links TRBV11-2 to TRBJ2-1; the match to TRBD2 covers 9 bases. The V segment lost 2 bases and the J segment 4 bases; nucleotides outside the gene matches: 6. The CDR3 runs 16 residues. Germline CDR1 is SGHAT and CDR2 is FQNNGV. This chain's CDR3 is CASSLIASGTYNEQFF. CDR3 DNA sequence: TGTGCCAGCAGCTTAATTGCTAGCGGGACATACAATGAGCAGTTCTTC.

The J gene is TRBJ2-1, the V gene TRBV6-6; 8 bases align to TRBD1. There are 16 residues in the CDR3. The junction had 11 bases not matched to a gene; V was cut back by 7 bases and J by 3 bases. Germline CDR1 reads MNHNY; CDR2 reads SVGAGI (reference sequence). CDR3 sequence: CASKERPGQDYNEQFF. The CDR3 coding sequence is TGTGCCAGCAAGGAACGACCGGGACAGGACTACAATGAGCAGTTCTTC.

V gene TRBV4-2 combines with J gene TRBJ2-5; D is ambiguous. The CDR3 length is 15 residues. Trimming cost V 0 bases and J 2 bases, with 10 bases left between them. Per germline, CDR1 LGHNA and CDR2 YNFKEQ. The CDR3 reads CASSQDTAKQETQYF. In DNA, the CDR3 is TGTGCCAGCAGCCAAGATACCGCGAAGCAAGAGACCCAGTACTTC.

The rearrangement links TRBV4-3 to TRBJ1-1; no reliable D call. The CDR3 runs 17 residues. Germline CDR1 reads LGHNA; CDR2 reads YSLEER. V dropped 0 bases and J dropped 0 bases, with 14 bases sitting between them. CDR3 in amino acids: CASSQDRLGVLNTEAFF. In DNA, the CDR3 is TGCGCCAGCAGCCAAGATCGGTTGGGCGTTTTGAACACTGAAGCTTTCTTT.

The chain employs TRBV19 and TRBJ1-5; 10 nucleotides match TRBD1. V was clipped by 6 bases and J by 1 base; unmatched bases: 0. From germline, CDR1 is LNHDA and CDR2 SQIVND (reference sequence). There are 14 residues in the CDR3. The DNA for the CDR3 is TGTGCCAGTAGGGACAGGGGGAGCAATCAGCCCCAGCATTTT. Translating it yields CASRDRGSNQPQHF.

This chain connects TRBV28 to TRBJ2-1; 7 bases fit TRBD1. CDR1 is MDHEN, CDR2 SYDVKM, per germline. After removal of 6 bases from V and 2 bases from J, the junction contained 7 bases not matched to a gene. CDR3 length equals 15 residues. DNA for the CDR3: TGTGCCAGCAGCATGGGACAGCGTACCTACAATGAGCAGTTCTTC. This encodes CASSMGQRTYNEQFF.

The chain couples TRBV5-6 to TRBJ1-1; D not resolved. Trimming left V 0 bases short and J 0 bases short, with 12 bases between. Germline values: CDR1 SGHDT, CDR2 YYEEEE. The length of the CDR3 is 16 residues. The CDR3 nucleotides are TGTGCCAGCAGCTTGGCCGAAGCCGGTTTGAACACTGAAGCTTTCTTT. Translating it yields CASSLAEAGLNTEAFF.

The CDR3 region is CASSFLGAGGQETQYF. CDR3 nucleotides: TGTGCCAGCAGCTTCCTCGGGGCGGGGGGTCAAGAGACCCAGTACTTC. The chain carries TRBV11-2 and TRBJ2-5, with 8 positions matching TRBD2. V was pared by 3 bases and J by 2 bases, with 8 bases of the junction left unmatched. This CDR3 has 16 amino acids. Per germline, CDR1 SGHAT and CDR2 FQNNGV.

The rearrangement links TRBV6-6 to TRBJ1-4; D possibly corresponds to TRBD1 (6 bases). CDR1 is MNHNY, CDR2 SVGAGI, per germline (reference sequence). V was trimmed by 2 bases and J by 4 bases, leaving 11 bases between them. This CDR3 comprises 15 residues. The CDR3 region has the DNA TGTGCCAGCAGTTACCAGACAGGAATTAATGAAAAACTGTTTTTT. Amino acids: CASSYQTGINEKLFF.

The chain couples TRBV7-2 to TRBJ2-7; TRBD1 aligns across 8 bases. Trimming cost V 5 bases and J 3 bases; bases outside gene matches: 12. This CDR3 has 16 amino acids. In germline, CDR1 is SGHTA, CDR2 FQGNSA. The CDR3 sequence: CASSPNNGQGHYEQYF. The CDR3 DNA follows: TGTGCCAGCAGCCCCAACAACGGACAGGGCCACTACGAGCAGTACTTC.

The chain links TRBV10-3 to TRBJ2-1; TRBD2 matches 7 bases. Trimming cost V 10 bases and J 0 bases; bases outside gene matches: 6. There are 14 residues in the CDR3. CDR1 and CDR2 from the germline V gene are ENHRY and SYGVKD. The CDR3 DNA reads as TGTGCCACCGAGCGGGACCGCTCCTACAATGAGCAGTTCTTC. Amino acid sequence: CATERDRSYNEQFF.

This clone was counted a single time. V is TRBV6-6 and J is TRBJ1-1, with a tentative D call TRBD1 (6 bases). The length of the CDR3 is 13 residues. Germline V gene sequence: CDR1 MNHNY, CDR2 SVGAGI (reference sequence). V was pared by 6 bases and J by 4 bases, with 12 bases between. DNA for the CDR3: TGTGCCAGCAGCGGACAGACGCCCACTGAAGCTTTCTTT. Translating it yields CASSGQTPTEAFF.

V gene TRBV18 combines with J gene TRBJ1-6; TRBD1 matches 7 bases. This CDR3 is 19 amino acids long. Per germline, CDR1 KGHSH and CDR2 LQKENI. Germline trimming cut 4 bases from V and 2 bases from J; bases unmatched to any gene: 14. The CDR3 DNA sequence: TGTGCCAGCTCACGTTATGAACAGGGGCTTGACCCCTATAATTCACCCCTCCACTTT. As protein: CASSRYEQGLDPYNSPLHF.

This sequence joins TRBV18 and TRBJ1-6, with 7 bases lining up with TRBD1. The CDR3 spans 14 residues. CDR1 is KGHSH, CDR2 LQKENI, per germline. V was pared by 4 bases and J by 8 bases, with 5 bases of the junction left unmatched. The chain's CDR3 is CASSLGTDHSPLHF. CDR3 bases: TGTGCCAGCTCACTTGGGACAGACCATTCACCCCTCCACTTT. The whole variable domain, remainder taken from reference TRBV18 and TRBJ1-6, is NAGVMQNPRHLVRRRGQEARLRCSPMKGHSHVYWYRQLPEEGLKFMVYLQKENIIDESGMPKERFSAEFPKEGPSILRIQQVVRGDSAAYFCASSLGTDHSPLHFGNGTRLTVT.

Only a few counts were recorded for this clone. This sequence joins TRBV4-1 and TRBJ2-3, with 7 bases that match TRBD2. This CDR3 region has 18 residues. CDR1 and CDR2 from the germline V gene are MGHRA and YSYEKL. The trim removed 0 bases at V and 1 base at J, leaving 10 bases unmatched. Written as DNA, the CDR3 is TGCGCCAGCAGCCAAGATAGGAGGGAGGGCCGAGGCACAGATACGCAGTATTTT. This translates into CASSQDRREGRGTDTQYF.

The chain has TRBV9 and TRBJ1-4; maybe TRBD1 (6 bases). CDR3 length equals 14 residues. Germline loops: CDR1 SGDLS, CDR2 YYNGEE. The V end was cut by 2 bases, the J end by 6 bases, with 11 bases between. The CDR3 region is CASSVGGAHEKLFF. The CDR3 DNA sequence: TGTGCCAGCAGCGTTGGGGGGGCACATGAAAAACTGTTTTTT.

The CDR3 coding sequence is TGTGCCAGCAGCAATTCAACAGGGGGGCACACTGAAGCTTTCTTT. The encoded protein is CASSNSTGGHTEAFF. The chain joins TRBV5-4 to TRBJ1-1, with 8 bases identical to TRBD1. CDR1 is SGHNT, CDR2 YYREEE, per germline (reference sequence). CDR3 length equals 15 residues. Trimming cost V 4 bases and J 3 bases; bases outside gene matches: 8.

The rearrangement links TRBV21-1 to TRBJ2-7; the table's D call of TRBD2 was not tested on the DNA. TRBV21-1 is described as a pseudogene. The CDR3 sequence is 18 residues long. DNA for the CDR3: TGTGCCAGCAGCAAATGGGCCTCGCGTTCGGTCGGGACCTACGAGCAGTACTTC. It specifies CASSKWASRSVGTYEQYF.

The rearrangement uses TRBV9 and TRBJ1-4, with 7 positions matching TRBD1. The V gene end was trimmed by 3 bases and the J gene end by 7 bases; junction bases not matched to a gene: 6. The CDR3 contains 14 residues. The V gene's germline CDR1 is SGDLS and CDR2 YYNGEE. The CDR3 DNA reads TGTGCCAGCAGCGGCGACAGGGTGCGTGAAAAACTGTTTTTT. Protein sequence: CASSGDRVREKLFF.

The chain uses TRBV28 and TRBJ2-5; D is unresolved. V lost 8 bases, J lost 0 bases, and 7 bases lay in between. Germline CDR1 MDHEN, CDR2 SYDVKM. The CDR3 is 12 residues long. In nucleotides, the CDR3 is TGTGCCAGCTCCCATCACCAAGAGACCCAGTACTTC. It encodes CASSHHQETQYF.